One and the same sample provided the 4 T cell receptor beta chains below, sequenced in a study of molecular identifiers for immune sequencing clone quantification. A single record per CDR3 protein comes from TCRdb applying MiXCR to the PCR reads. The sample lists around 480,000 distinct CDR3 sequences, roughly 25% occurring once. Sequenced sample: naive CD8+ T cells from blood, with Jurkat cell RNA spiked in. The subset denotes: FACS-sorted CD8+CD4-CCR7+CD45RA+ naive T cells. The source is a human donor in good health. Some libraries in this study had Jurkat cell RNA spiked in.

In the case of this clonotype: A read error may be the cause here, since a much bigger clone is one base away. The chain employs TRBV13 and TRBJ2-1; possibly TRBD1 or TRBD2 for D (5 bases each). CDR1 is PRHDT, CDR2 FYEKMQ, per germline (reference sequence). The CDR3 loop spans 14 amino acids. The CDR3 loop is CASSLVIGGNERFF. In nucleotides, the CDR3 is TGTGCCAGCAGCTTAGTAATTGGGGGAAATGAGCGGTTCTTC.

The J gene is TRBJ2-7, the V gene TRBV20-1, with 10 bases lining up with TRBD2. The length of the CDR3 is 17 residues. Germline values: CDR1 DFQATT, CDR2 SNEGSKA (reference sequence). With V trimmed by 6 bases and J by 3 bases, 17 bases remained unmatched. The CDR3 is CSASPSGSSRSFYEQYF. CDR3 bases: TGCAGTGCAAGTCCTAGCGGGAGTTCACGTTCCTTCTACGAGCAGTACTTC.

In this sample, this clonotype turned up many times. This rearrangement joins TRBV12-3 or TRBV12-4 to TRBJ1-1; D remains ambiguous. The V end was cut by 3 bases, the J end by 1 base, with 6 bases between. The CDR3 totals 13 residues. The CDR3 DNA sequence: TGTGCCAGCAGTTTCATAGGGAACACTGAAGCTTTCTTT. It is translated as CASSFIGNTEAFF.

This clonotype was detected a few times. The rearrangement links TRBV2 to TRBJ1-1, with D hard to call. Trimming cost V 3 bases and J 0 bases, with 8 bases left between them. CDR1 and CDR2 (germline): SNHLY, FYNNEI. The CDR3 loop spans 14 amino acids. CDR3 sequence (DNA): TGTGCCAGCAGTGAGGTGGAACTGAACACTGAAGCTTTCTTT. The encoded protein is CASSEVELNTEAFF.